Below are 20 T cell receptor beta chains sequenced from a single sample in a study of cytomegalovirus exposure and HLA in healthy donors. 13 Jbeta primers and 60 Vbeta primers were used for the PCR. Repertoires were generated with immunoSEQ multiplex PCR, while TCRdb's copy carries only in-frame clones and drops some. Here the sample spans roughly 150,000 clones, nearly 80% being singletons. Source material: PBMCs. These receptor sequences come from a woman aged 40 to 49 in good health and CMV-seronegative.

V usage is TRBV30 and J usage is TRBJ1-2, with 7 bases matching TRBD1. The CDR3 runs 13 residues. Germline CDR1 GTSNPN, CDR2 SVGIG (reference sequence). V lost 3 bases to trimming and J lost 8 bases; unmatched junction nucleotides: 9. DNA for the CDR3: TGTGCCTGGAGCCGAAGTACAGGGGACGGCTACACCTTC. Translated, it gives CAWSRSTGDGYTF.

The chain has TRBV10-3 and TRBJ2-1; TRBD2 aligns across 13 bases. This CDR3 has 16 residues. V gave up 6 bases and J gave up 7 bases; unmatched junction bases: 9. CDR1 and CDR2 (germline): ENHRY, SYGVKD. CDR3 amino acids: CAIRPLAGGQDNEQFF. CDR3 in DNA: TGTGCCATCAGGCCACTAGCGGGGGGGCAGGATAATGAGCAGTTCTTC.

This clone was picked up a small number of times. The chain couples TRBV27 to TRBJ1-5; 7 bases map to TRBD1. This CDR3 is 15 amino acids long. Trimming removed 8 bases from V and 6 bases from J; junction bases left unmatched: 13. The germline gives CDR1 MNHEY, CDR2 SMNVEV (reference sequence). The CDR3 coding sequence is TGTGCCAGCCGGCTAACGACAGGGAAAGGTCAGCCCCAGCATTTT. Protein sequence: CASRLTTGKGQPQHF.

V and J are TRBV13 and TRBJ1-6; the D is unclear. Germline CDR1 and CDR2: PRHDT and FYEKMQ (reference sequence). Trimming shortened V by 2 bases and J by 9 bases, and 8 bases separated the two germline ends. This CDR3 comprises 13 residues. CDR3 amino acids: CASSLLGSSPLHF. Written as DNA, the CDR3 is TGTGCCAGCAGCTTACTGGGGAGTTCACCCCTCCACTTT. Using reference TRBV13 and TRBJ1-6 for the parts outside the CDR3, the full variable domain is AAGVIQSPRHLIKEKRETATLKCYPIPRHDTVYWYQQGPGQDPQFLISFYEKMQSDKGSIPDRFSAQQFSDYHSELNMSSLELGDSALYFCASSLLGSSPLHFGNGTRLTVT.

The chain recombines TRBV28 with TRBJ2-3; TRBD2 matches at 7 bases. From germline, CDR1 is MDHEN and CDR2 SYDVKM. The J segment lost 0 bases and the V segment lost 2 bases, leaving 8 bases of the junction unmatched. The CDR3 is made up of 17 amino acids. The CDR3 spells CASSLTAAGPSTDTQYF. CDR3 coding DNA: TGTGCCAGCAGTTTAACGGCAGCGGGGCCAAGCACAGATACGCAGTATTTT.

V is TRBV7-2 and J is TRBJ1-4, with 8 bases identical to TRBD1. The germline CDR1 and CDR2 sequences are SGHTA and FQGNSA. The V gene end was trimmed by 7 bases and the J gene end by 8 bases; junction bases not matched to a gene: 6. CDR3 length: 13 residues. The CDR3: CASTDRGNEKLFF. The CDR3 nucleotides read TGTGCCAGCACCGACAGGGGTAACGAAAAACTGTTTTTT.

This clone was counted only a few times. This chain connects TRBV28 to TRBJ2-1, with 7 bases that match TRBD2. Germline values: CDR1 MDHEN, CDR2 SYDVKM. The CDR3 runs to 15 residues. After removal of 6 bases from V and 6 bases from J, the junction contained 11 bases not matched to a gene. The CDR3 loop reads CASRVTGGLRNEQFF. The CDR3 nucleotides read TGTGCCAGCAGAGTGACGGGAGGCCTCCGCAATGAGCAGTTCTTC. The full variable domain, rest sourced from reference TRBV28 and TRBJ2-1, is DVKVTQSSRYLVKRTGEKVFLECVQDMDHENMFWYRQDPGLGLRLIYFSYDVKMKEKGDIPEGYSVSREKKERFSLILESASTNQTSMYLCASRVTGGLRNEQFFGPGTRLTVL.

CDR3: CASSHTSGAYEQYF. Written as DNA, the CDR3 is TGCGCCAGCAGCCATACGTCCGGGGCCTACGAGCAGTACTTC. V usage is TRBV4-3 and J usage is TRBJ2-7; a possible D gene is TRBD2 (5 bases). Trimming removed 3 bases from V and 2 bases from J, with 11 bases in between. Germline-derived CDR1 and CDR2 are LGHNA and YSLEER. CDR3 length equals 14 residues.

This sequence joins TRBV6-5 and TRBJ1-2; no definite D call. CDR1 MNHEY and CDR2 SVGAGI come from the germline V gene. Trimming took off 2 bases at V and 7 bases at J, with 20 bases between the two ends. There are 16 residues in the CDR3. This CDR3 reads CASSYSFMAKRSGYTF. CDR3 nucleotide sequence: TGTGCCAGCAGTTACAGCTTTATGGCGAAGAGGTCTGGCTACACCTTC.

This clone has only one observation. V is TRBV7-2 and J is TRBJ2-5; TRBD2 agrees at 7 bases. Germline assignment: CDR1 SGHTA and CDR2 FQGNSA. The length of the CDR3 is 13 residues. Germline trimming cut 5 bases from V and 1 base from J; bases unmatched to any gene: 1. The CDR3 loop is CASSRGGQETQYF. CDR3 bases: TGTGCCAGCAGCCGCGGGGGCCAAGAGACCCAGTACTTC.

The chain employs TRBV19 and TRBJ1-1; 7 bases map to TRBD1. This CDR3 has 14 amino acids. CDR1 is LNHDA and CDR2 is SQIVND in the germline V gene (reference sequence). V trimming: 5 bases; J trimming: 4 bases; junction bases outside the gene matches: 7. This chain's CDR3 is CASSPWQGGTEAFF. DNA for the CDR3: TGTGCCAGTAGTCCCTGGCAGGGGGGCACTGAAGCTTTCTTT.

The genes are TRBV27 and TRBJ1-2, with a possible D match to TRBD1 (6 bases). CDR1 MNHEY and CDR2 SMNVEV come from the germline V gene (reference sequence). V gave up 4 bases and J gave up 8 bases, with 20 bases separating them. The CDR3 has 15 residues. For the CDR3, the DNA is TGTGCCAGCAGTTCAGGGGCGGCGTCGATGGGAGGCTACACCTTC. Amino acids: CASSSGAASMGGYTF.

The V and J genes are TRBV6-1 and TRBJ1-6, with 9 bases identical to TRBD1. V dropped 3 bases and J dropped 19; count of bases not matched to a gene: 7. Germline V gives CDR1 MNHNS, CDR2 SASEGT. CDR3 size: 12 residues. The CDR3 DNA sequence: TGTGCCAGCAGTGACCTCCCGGGACAGGGTCACTTT. It translates to CASSDLPGQGHF.

The chain links TRBV6-1 to TRBJ1-6; D not resolved. The CDR3 consists of 15 residues. Germline-derived CDR1 and CDR2 are MNHNS and SASEGT. Trimming left V 2 bases short and J 9 bases short, with 14 bases between. CDR3 protein: CASSESESSISPLHF. Written as DNA, the CDR3 is TGTGCCAGCAGTGAATCTGAGTCGTCGATTTCACCCCTCCACTTT.

This clone came up a few times. The chain combines TRBV19 with TRBJ1-1; D is possibly TRBD1 (6 bases). This CDR3 comprises 14 residues. Germline V gene sequence: CDR1 LNHDA, CDR2 SQIVND (reference sequence). V was pared by 3 bases and J by 5 bases, with 13 bases between. The CDR3 reads CASSIQGRGTEAFF. In DNA form, the CDR3 reads TGTGCCAGTAGTATTCAGGGGCGGGGGACTGAAGCTTTCTTT.

The V gene is TRBV7-2, the J gene TRBJ1-1, with a tentative D call TRBD1 (5 bases). This CDR3 comprises 15 residues. Germline V gene data show CDR1 as SGHTA and CDR2 as FQGNSA. With 2 bases removed from V and 1 base from J, the gap between germline ends came to 11 bases. CDR3 DNA sequence: TGTGCCAGCAGCTTATTTCCGGGGGAGAACACTGAAGCTTTCTTT. It specifies CASSLFPGENTEAFF. Based on the CDR3 plus reference TRBV7-2 and TRBJ1-1, the full variable domain is GAGVSQSPSNKVTEKGKDVELRCDPISGHTALYWYRQSLGQGLEFLIYFQGNSAPDKSGLPSDRFSAERTGGSVSTLTIQRTQQEDSAVYLCASSLFPGENTEAFFGQGTRLTVV.

The count of this clone is one. This rearrangement joins TRBV6-5 to TRBJ2-7, with D possibly matching TRBD2 (6 bases). The CDR3 consists of 15 residues. V lost 6 bases and J lost 3, with 18 bases in between. Germline CDR1 reads MNHEY; CDR2 reads SVGAGI. The CDR3 coding sequence is TGTGCCAGCAGACCCGGGGTATGGGGGGACTACGAGCAGTACTTC. It translates to CASRPGVWGDYEQYF.

The chain carries TRBV9 and TRBJ2-2, with 13 bases that match TRBD2. V dropped 4 bases and J dropped 2; count of bases not matched to a gene: 11. The CDR3 is 19 amino acids. Germline values: CDR1 SGDLS, CDR2 YYNGEE. CDR3 residues: CASSSPPGLAGFNTGELFF. The CDR3 nucleotides are TGTGCCAGCAGCTCCCCCCCGGGACTAGCGGGATTTAACACCGGGGAGCTGTTTTTT. Using reference TRBV9 and TRBJ2-2 for the parts outside the CDR3, the full variable domain is DSGVTQTPKHLITATGQRVTLRCSPRSGDLSVYWYQQSLDQGLQFLIQYYNGEERAKGNILERFSAQQFPDLHSELNLSSLELGDSALYFCASSSPPGLAGFNTGELFFGEGSRLTVL.

The V call is TRBV5-3, the J call TRBJ1-1, with 7 positions matching TRBD1. TRBV5-3 is designated an ORF whose function remains uncertain. Trimming took 1 base from V and 4 from J; bases not matched to a gene: 10. CDR3 length: 16 residues. The CDR3: CARSLTGEGSSTEAFF. For the CDR3, the DNA is TGTGCCAGAAGCTTGACAGGGGAAGGTTCAAGCACTGAAGCTTTCTTT.

The V and J genes are TRBV2 and TRBJ2-5, with 8 bases matching TRBD2. The germline V gene has CDR1 SNHLY and CDR2 FYNNEI. This CDR3 is 16 amino acids long. The V segment lost 1 base and the J segment 1 base; nucleotides outside the gene matches: 5. The CDR3 bases are TGTGCCAGCAGTGAAGAGATAGCGGGGACCCAAGAGACCCAGTACTTC. Protein: CASSEEIAGTQETQYF.